This T cell receptor beta chain is drawn from a study of shared clonotypes between healthy human individuals. It was on ten immunoSEQ deep assay plates that unsorted PBMC DNA was sequenced. TCRdb's table, derived via immunoSEQ multiplex PCR, lists solely in-frame clones and lacks some. The sample holds some 480,000 clones; 65% to 80% are singletons and the top ten take around 12%. The V gene lost 0 bases and the J gene lost 4 bases, with 10 bases spanning the gap. Germline V lookup: CDR1 SGHRS, CDR2 YFSETQ. The CDR3 spans 14 residues. The chain employs TRBV5-1 and TRBJ2-5; a weak D match, TRBD2 (5 bases). The sample taken for sequencing was PBMCs. The clonotype originates from a woman aged 40 to 55 in good health. Some clones in this sample may be carry-over from other donors' samples. The CDR3 here is CASSLGLNPETQYF. CDR3 in DNA: TGCGCCAGCAGCTTGGGACTAAACCCAGAGACCCAGTACTTC.